These 27 T cell receptor beta chains share one sample of origin, sequenced in a study of T cells in Graves' hyperthyroidism and ophthalmopathy. Using RNA transcripts as the source, TCR beta CDR3 regions were amplified. The TCR CDR3 was amplified in a first-round RT-PCR using the HTBI primer set. Each CDR3 protein is one row after TCRdb ran MiXCR on the multiplex PCR reads. The sample contains approximately 570,000 distinct CDR3 sequences, 20% of which appear only once. Specimen: blood. All receptors come from a man aged 40-55 years with Graves' ophthalmopathy.

The chain links TRBV20-1 to TRBJ2-5; D is unresolved. Per germline, CDR1 DFQATT and CDR2 SNEGSKA (reference sequence). The CDR3 has 13 residues. V was shortened by 6 bases and J by 0 bases, with 11 bases between the two germline ends. The CDR3 DNA follows: TGCAGTGCCCAGGACCACTACCAAGAGACCCAGTACTTC. It codes for CSAQDHYQETQYF.

Ten or more counts support this clonotype. The chain is built from TRBV7-2 and TRBJ2-3; D uncertain. Deletions cut 1 base from V and 2 bases from J, with 4 bases between. Per germline, CDR1 SGHTA and CDR2 FQGNSA. This CDR3 has 13 residues. The CDR3 nucleotides are TGTGCCAGCAGCTTAGACTACACAGATACGCAGTATTTT. Its translation: CASSLDYTDTQYF.

There are many counts of this clonotype. This rearrangement joins TRBV28 to TRBJ2-1; 8 bases line up with TRBD2. Germline CDR1 MDHEN, CDR2 SYDVKM. This CDR3 contains 14 residues. The ends lost 5 bases at V and 7 bases at J; junction bases unmatched: 7. This chain's CDR3 is CASSPGTRLNEQFF. The CDR3 DNA sequence: TGTGCCAGCAGTCCCGGGACTAGGTTGAATGAGCAGTTCTTC.

This clonotype was seen only a few times. The chain joins TRBV12-3 or TRBV12-4 to TRBJ1-6, with a tentative D call TRBD1 (5 bases). The CDR3 loop spans 15 amino acids. The germline V and J ends were trimmed by 6 bases and 2 bases, with 11 bases remaining between them. CDR3 DNA sequence: TGTGCCAGCAGCAGGGCCCGCGCCTATAATTCACCCCTCCACTTT. As protein: CASSRARAYNSPLHF.

The chain joins TRBV6-5 to TRBJ1-1; D may be TRBD1 (6 bases). Germline V gene lookup returns CDR1 MNHEY and CDR2 SVGAGI. This CDR3 is 13 amino acids long. Trimming removed 2 bases from V and 7 bases from J, with 11 bases in between. The CDR3 protein is CASSYGGLVEAFF. The CDR3 region has the DNA TGTGCCAGCAGTTACGGGGGCTTGGTTGAAGCTTTCTTT.

This clonotype was detected only a few times. The chain is built from TRBV10-3 and TRBJ2-5; 8 bases line up with TRBD2. Unmatched junction bases numbered 9, after V lost 7 bases and J lost 5 bases. CDR3 length: 14 amino acids. Germline V CDR1 and CDR2: ENHRY, SYGVKD. CDR3 amino acids: CAINSGGSGETQYF. The CDR3 DNA reads TGTGCCATCAACAGCGGGGGTTCTGGGGAGACCCAGTACTTC.

The rearrangement uses TRBV6-6 and TRBJ1-1; D possibly corresponds to TRBD1 (6 bases). Germline values: CDR1 MNHNY, CDR2 SVGAGI (reference sequence). The CDR3 sequence is 13 residues long. V was pared by 2 bases and J by 11 bases, with 15 bases between. Here the CDR3 reads CASSYPGADGAFF. CDR3 DNA sequence: TGTGCCAGCAGTTACCCGGGGGCAGACGGGGCTTTCTTT.

A few counts support this clonotype. The chain is built from TRBV30 and TRBJ2-1, with D hard to call. V gave up 3 bases and J gave up 7 bases, with 7 bases separating them. This CDR3 is built from 11 residues. The germline V gene encodes CDR1 GTSNPN and CDR2 SVGIG (reference sequence). CDR3 DNA: TGTGCCTGGAGGAGAGTGAATGAGCAGTTCTTC. Translated, it gives CAWRRVNEQFF.

The chain uses TRBV6-5 and TRBJ1-2; perhaps TRBD1 as D (6 bases). The CDR3 is 16 amino acids. Trimming shortened V by 3 bases and J by 5 bases, and 19 bases separated the two germline ends. Germline V lookup: CDR1 MNHEY, CDR2 SVGAGI. CDR3 in DNA: TGTGCCAGCAGTTATGCCTGGAACCGGGACAATTATGGCTACACCTTC. Residues: CASSYAWNRDNYGYTF.

The sample holds many counts of this clonotype. The chain uses TRBV7-9 and TRBJ2-1; 10 bases align to TRBD2. Germline-derived CDR1 and CDR2 are SEHNR and FQNEAQ (reference sequence). The CDR3 loop spans 15 amino acids. Unmatched junction bases numbered 5, after V lost 5 bases and J lost 4 bases. As DNA, the CDR3 is TGTGCCAGCAGCGCCGGGACTAGCGTATACAATGAGCAGTTCTTC. Translating it yields CASSAGTSVYNEQFF.

In its sample, this clonotype was seen a few times. This chain uses TRBV9 with TRBJ1-2; the match to TRBD1 covers 7 bases. Germline V gene sequence: CDR1 SGDLS, CDR2 YYNGEE. Trimming took 0 bases from V and 7 from J; bases not matched to a gene: 12. The CDR3 contains 16 residues. In nucleotides, the CDR3 is TGTGCCAGCAGCGTAGCTGCAGGGGGGCCTTTCTCTGGCTACACCTTC. Protein: CASSVAAGGPFSGYTF.

In its sample, this clonotype was seen many times. V usage is TRBV28 and J usage is TRBJ2-5; the D is unclear. V was clipped by 8 bases and J by 2 bases, with 9 bases between them. The germline CDR1 and CDR2 sequences are MDHEN and SYDVKM. The CDR3 is 12 residues long. CDR3 amino acids: CASARLQETQYF. The CDR3 nucleotides are TGTGCCAGCGCCAGGCTACAAGAGACCCAGTACTTC. Full variable domain (remainder filled in from reference TRBV28 and TRBJ2-5): DVKVTQSSRYLVKRTGEKVFLECVQDMDHENMFWYRQDPGLGLRLIYFSYDVKMKEKGDIPEGYSVSREKKERFSLILESASTNQTSMYLCASARLQETQYFGPGTRLLVL.

In its sample, this clonotype was seen many times. The V call is TRBV27, the J call TRBJ2-7, with D uncertain. In germline, CDR1 is MNHEY, CDR2 SMNVEV (reference sequence). Trimming took off 4 bases at V and 7 bases at J, with 17 bases between the two ends. This CDR3 region has 14 residues. CDR3 sequence: CASSSHRPSGEQYF. DNA of the CDR3: TGTGCCAGCAGTTCCCATAGGCCCTCTGGAGAGCAGTACTTC.

This clonotype has a single count. This could be a read error, since a much larger clone is one nucleotide away. The chain couples TRBV24-1 to TRBJ1-2; D remains ambiguous. Per germline, CDR1 KGHDR and CDR2 SFDVKD. V was clipped by 4 bases and J by 7 bases, with 9 bases between them. This CDR3 has 12 amino acids. The CDR3 loop reads CATSDTGCGYTF. The CDR3 bases are TGTGCCACCAGTGACACTGGCTGTGGCTACACCTTC.

This clonotype came up a few times. V is TRBV7-9 and J is TRBJ2-1; a possible D gene is TRBD1 (6 bases). CDR1 is SEHNR and CDR2 is FQNEAQ in the germline V gene (reference sequence). The V and J ends lost 4 bases and 9 bases respectively, with 13 bases between them. This CDR3 region has 13 residues. The CDR3 region is CASSSEGGTEQFF. The DNA for the CDR3 is TGTGCCAGCAGCTCCGAAGGGGGTACTGAGCAGTTCTTC.

This clonotype was seen ten or more times. This chain joins TRBV3-1 and TRBJ2-5; D remains ambiguous. V lost 2 bases and J 2 bases, leaving 6 bases between the germline ends. From germline, CDR1 is LGHDT and CDR2 YNNKEL (reference sequence). This CDR3 has 13 amino acids. CDR3 in amino acids: CASSQMTQETQYF. CDR3 DNA: TGTGCCAGCAGCCAAATGACACAAGAGACCCAGTACTTC.

The table lists this clonotype with many counts. This chain uses TRBV28 with TRBJ2-5, with D perhaps matching TRBD2 (7 bases). The V and J ends lost 6 bases and 5 bases respectively, with 16 bases between them. This CDR3 spans 14 amino acids. Germline V gives CDR1 MDHEN, CDR2 SYDVKM. The CDR3 here is CASSPAGAGETQYF. The CDR3 nucleotides are TGTGCCAGCAGCCCGGCGGGGGCTGGGGAGACCCAGTACTTC.

This clonotype was seen at least ten times. This chain links TRBV7-9 with TRBJ2-7, with 10 bases lining up with TRBD1. This CDR3 has 15 amino acids. The germline V gene encodes CDR1 SEHNR and CDR2 FQNEAQ (reference sequence). Trimming at V came to 5 bases and at J to 5 bases, leaving 9 bases not matched to a gene. The CDR3 nucleotides are TGTGCCAGCAGCCCCCGGGACAGGGGTTGGAACGAGCAGTACTTC. Amino acids: CASSPRDRGWNEQYF. The complete variable domain, with remaining parts taken from reference TRBV7-9 and TRBJ2-7, reads DTGVSQNPRHKITKRGQNVTFRCDPISEHNRLYWYRQTLGQGPEFLTYFQNEAQLEKSRLLSDRFSAERPKGSFSTLEIQRTEQGDSAMYLCASSPRDRGWNEQYFGPGTRLTVT.

The chain combines TRBV12-3 or TRBV12-4 with TRBJ1-4, with a tentative D call TRBD1 (5 bases). V was clipped by 1 base and J by 8 bases, with 14 bases between them. The CDR3 has 15 amino acids. CDR3 residues: CASSLGQGLIEKLFF. CDR3 DNA sequence: TGTGCCAGCAGTTTAGGGCAGGGACTTATAGAAAAACTGTTTTTT.

The table lists this clonotype with many counts. DNA for the CDR3: TGCAGTGCTACCGGCGGGGACAGCCAACGGGGCACTGAAGCTTTCTTT. Amino acid sequence: CSATGGDSQRGTEAFF. The chain joins TRBV20-1 to TRBJ1-1; the match to TRBD1 covers 7 bases. With V trimmed by 4 bases and J by 4 bases, 15 bases remained unmatched. This CDR3 comprises 16 residues. Germline V CDR1 and CDR2: DFQATT, SNEGSKA (reference sequence).

This clonotype was seen at least ten times. This chain connects TRBV12-3 or TRBV12-4 to TRBJ2-2, with D maybe TRBD2 (7 bases). CDR3 length: 15 residues. The V end was cut by 3 bases, the J end by 5 bases, with 13 bases between. CDR3 sequence (DNA): TGTGCCAGCAGTTTTCGGGGGGCGCAGACCGGGGAGCTGTTTTTT. Translation gives CASSFRGAQTGELFF.

J is TRBJ1-1 and V is TRBV9; D uncertain. Trimming cost V 4 bases and J 2 bases, with 9 bases left between them. CDR1 is SGDLS and CDR2 is YYNGEE in the germline V gene. This CDR3 comprises 13 residues. This chain's CDR3 is CASSQHGNTEAFF. The CDR3 region has the DNA TGTGCCAGCAGCCAGCACGGAAACACTGAAGCTTTCTTT.

This clonotype was seen only a few times. This chain uses TRBV7-8 with TRBJ2-5, with 7 positions matching TRBD2. This CDR3 has 18 amino acids. Germline CDR1 and CDR2: SGHVS and FQNEAQ. Germline trimming cut 5 bases from V and 5 bases from J; bases unmatched to any gene: 20. In DNA, the CDR3 is TGTGCCAGCAGCCTAAACCCGTTCTTTGCGGGAGTAGGGGAGACCCAGTACTTC. Amino acid sequence: CASSLNPFFAGVGETQYF.

This clonotype was counted at least ten times. The chain carries TRBV20-1 and TRBJ2-5; 10 bases are a match to TRBD2. The V segment lost 6 bases and the J segment 1 base; nucleotides outside the gene matches: 11. Germline V lookup: CDR1 DFQATT, CDR2 SNEGSKA (reference sequence). CDR3 length: 16 residues. In nucleotides, the CDR3 is TGCAGTGCCAGGCGGACAGCGGGAGGGCGCCAAGAGACCCAGTACTTC. It encodes CSARRTAGGRQETQYF.

This clonotype was recorded once. The chain carries TRBV28 and TRBJ1-5, with D possibly matching TRBD1 (6 bases). From germline, CDR1 is MDHEN and CDR2 SYDVKM. This CDR3 region has 15 residues. Trimming took 6 bases from V and 3 from J, leaving 15 bases between them. Here the CDR3 DNA reads TGTGCCAGCAGCACGGGGGCGTCCGCCAATCAGCCCCAGCATTTT. It translates to CASSTGASANQPQHF.

This sequence joins TRBV9 and TRBJ2-5; no clear D gene. The CDR3 is made up of 14 amino acids. Trimming removed 0 bases at V and 4 bases at J, with 10 bases between. Germline CDR1 and CDR2: SGDLS and YYNGEE. The CDR3, as DNA: TGTGCCAGCAGCGTAGACGGCGCCGTAGAGACCCAGTACTTC. Its translation: CASSVDGAVETQYF.

Only a few counts were recorded for this clonotype. The chain recombines TRBV5-1 with TRBJ2-7, with TRBD1 matching 10 bases. This CDR3 comprises 16 residues. Germline-derived CDR1 and CDR2 are SGHRS and YFSETQ. The V and J ends lost 3 bases and 0 bases, in that order; junction bases with no gene match: 6. CDR3 coding DNA: TGCGCCAGCAGCTCTACGAGGACAGGGGGCTCCTACGAGCAGTACTTC. Its protein product is CASSSTRTGGSYEQYF.